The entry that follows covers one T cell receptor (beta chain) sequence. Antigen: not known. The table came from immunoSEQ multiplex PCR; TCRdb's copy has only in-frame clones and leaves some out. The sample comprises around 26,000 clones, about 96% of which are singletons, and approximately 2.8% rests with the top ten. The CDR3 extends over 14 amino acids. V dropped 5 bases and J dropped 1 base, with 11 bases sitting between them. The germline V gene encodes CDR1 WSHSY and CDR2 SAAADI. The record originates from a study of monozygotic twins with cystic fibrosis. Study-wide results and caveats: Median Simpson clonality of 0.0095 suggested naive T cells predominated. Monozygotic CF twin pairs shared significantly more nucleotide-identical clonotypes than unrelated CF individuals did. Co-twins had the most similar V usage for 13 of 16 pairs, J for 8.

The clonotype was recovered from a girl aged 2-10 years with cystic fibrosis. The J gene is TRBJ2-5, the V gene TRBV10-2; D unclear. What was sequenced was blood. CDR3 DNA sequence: TGCGCCAGCAGTCGGGCGACACCCCAAGAGACCCAGTACTTC. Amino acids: CASSRATPQETQYF.